These 6 T cell receptor beta chains share one sample of origin, sequenced in a study of neurological immune-mediated disorders. TCRdb called the 5' RACE reads again in MiXCR, with one record for every CDR3 protein. This sample carries 32,000 or so distinct CDR3 sequences, 9.5% to 13% of them seen once, and the ten largest clones take about 6%. Material: PBMCs. The receptors derive from a woman aged 55-75 years in good health.

This clonotype has ten or more counts. A much more abundant neighbour one base away suggests this may be a read error. The chain employs TRBV5-1 and TRBJ2-3, with D perhaps given as TRBD1 or TRBD2 (5 bases each). Germline CDR1 reads SGHRS; CDR2 reads YFSETQ. This CDR3 contains 15 residues. Trimming left V 3 bases short and J 1 base short, with 12 bases between. The CDR3: CASSSRGRGTDTQYF. CDR3 nucleotide sequence: TGCGCCAGCAGCTCCCGGGGCAGGGGCACAGATACGCAGTATTTT.

This clonotype was detected many times. V is TRBV3-1 and J is TRBJ1-6, with D possibly being TRBD1 (5 bases). The length of the CDR3 is 16 residues. Deletions cut 1 base from V and 3 bases from J, with 10 bases between. Germline CDR1 reads LGHDT; CDR2 reads YNNKEL (reference sequence). The CDR3 protein is CASSQAGTGYNSPLHF. The CDR3 DNA follows: TGTGCCAGCAGCCAAGCAGGGACGGGCTATAATTCACCCCTCCACTTT. Using reference TRBV3-1 and TRBJ1-6 for the parts outside the CDR3, the full variable domain is DTAVSQTPKYLVTQMGNDKSIKCEQNLGHDTMYWYKQDSKKFLKIMFSYNNKELIINETVPNRFSPKSPDKAHLNLHINSLELGDSAVYFCASSQAGTGYNSPLHFGNGTRLTVT.

There are many counts of this clonotype. V and J are TRBV7-2 and TRBJ1-1; weak D call: TRBD1 (5 bases). CDR1 SGHTA and CDR2 FQGNSA come from the germline V gene. V lost 5 bases and J 11 bases, leaving 18 bases between the germline ends. The CDR3 totals 13 residues. CDR3 nucleotide sequence: TGTGCCAGCAGCCCCGGGACCTGGGTTAGGGCTTTCTTT. Its protein is CASSPGTWVRAFF.

This clonotype was seen many times. The rearrangement uses TRBV7-2 and TRBJ2-7, with D unclear. Germline-derived CDR1 and CDR2 are SGHTA and FQGNSA. Trimming stripped 5 bases from V and 0 bases from J, with 5 bases between. This CDR3 has 12 amino acids. CDR3 in DNA: TGTGCCAGCAGCGAGAGCTCCTACGAGCAGTACTTC. It encodes CASSESSYEQYF.

Of note for this clonotype: No conserved phenylalanine or tryptophan is present at the end of the CDR3, so a read error is the likely explanation. The rearrangement links TRBV5-1 to TRBJ2-1; the D gene is possibly TRBD2 (5 bases). Germline-derived CDR1 and CDR2 are SGHRS and YFSETQ. Trimming left V 6 bases short and J 2 bases short, with 15 bases between. The CDR3 contains 15 residues. CDR3: CASNFAGVPYNEQFS. CDR3 nucleotides: TGCGCCAGCAACTTCGCCGGGGTCCCCTACAATGAGCAGTTCTCT.

The chain links TRBV4-2 to TRBJ2-7, with a weak D call TRBD2 (6 bases). V was cut by 0 bases and J by 3 bases, with 15 bases left in between. This CDR3 has 16 amino acids. Germline-derived CDR1 and CDR2 are LGHNA and YNFKEQ. CDR3 nucleotides: TGTGCCAGCAGCCAAGATGAGAATAGCGGTGGCTACGAGCAGTACTTC. Protein product: CASSQDENSGGYEQYF.